The 32 T cell receptor beta chains listed next were all sequenced from one sample in a study of blood T cells in healthy people across ages. Through a sample-barcoded 5' primer and a J-beta primer mix, a second PCR was run for about 7 to 12 cycles. TCRdb reprocessed the 5' RACE reads with MiXCR, giving one entry per CDR3 protein. The sample has some 1.8 million distinct CDR3 sequences; about two fifths are singletons. Sequenced input: blood. These receptors all come from a human donor in good health.

The chain couples TRBV9 to TRBJ1-2; tentative D call: TRBD1 (5 bases). V was cut by 4 bases and J by 8 bases, with 12 bases left in between. CDR3 size: 12 residues. From germline, CDR1 is SGDLS and CDR2 YYNGEE. Here the CDR3 DNA reads TGTGCCAGCAGCTCGGGGGATTGGGGCTACACCTTC. Translation gives CASSSGDWGYTF.

This chain joins TRBV28 and TRBJ1-5; D remains unclear. V lost 2 bases to trimming and J lost 9 bases, with 14 bases between them. There are 14 residues in the CDR3. CDR1 and CDR2 (germline): MDHEN, SYDVKM. The CDR3 is CASSLRVRSTPQHF. The CDR3 DNA reads TGTGCCAGCAGTTTAAGGGTGCGTTCTACGCCCCAGCATTTT.

The chain links TRBV20-1 to TRBJ1-1; no firm D call. CDR1 and CDR2 from the germline V gene are DFQATT and SNEGSKA (reference sequence). V lost 4 bases and J lost 7, with 22 bases in between. The CDR3 totals 15 residues. CDR3 nucleotides: TGCAGTGCTACTTGGGTCCTAAGAATGAACGGTGAAGCTTTCTTT. Protein product: CSATWVLRMNGEAFF.

This clonotype was recorded a few times. The chain is built from TRBV20-1 and TRBJ2-7, with 8 positions matching TRBD2. This CDR3 has 15 residues. V was pared by 2 bases and J by 1 base, with 7 bases of the junction left unmatched. The germline V gene encodes CDR1 DFQATT and CDR2 SNEGSKA (reference sequence). Here the CDR3 DNA reads TGCAGTGCTAGATTTGCGGGGGGAAGGTCCTACGAGCAGTACTTC. It codes for CSARFAGGRSYEQYF.

The chain uses TRBV7-2 and TRBJ2-4; 13 bases match TRBD2. Matching the DNA end better, TRBJ2-7 makes the J call doubtful. Germline CDR1 and CDR2: SGHTA and FQGNSA. The CDR3 runs to 14 residues. The CDR3 sequence: CASGTSGGAYEQYF. The CDR3 region has the DNA TGTGCCAGCGGCACTAGCGGGGGGGCCTACGAGCAGTACTTC.

This clonotype has only a few counts. At one boundary the junction diverges from the germline segment, which might be a read error. The chain couples TRBV6-1 to TRBJ1-1; D gene uncertain. CDR3 size: 12 residues. From germline, CDR1 is MNHNS and CDR2 SASEGT. The CDR3 is CASREELESAFF. The CDR3 nucleotides read TGTGCCAGCAGGGAAGAATTGGAGTCAGCTTTCTTT.

This clonotype was detected a few times. J is TRBJ2-4 and V is TRBV2; 7 bases agree with TRBD2. Trimming cost V 5 bases and J 6 bases; bases outside gene matches: 7. Germline V gene lookup returns CDR1 SNHLY and CDR2 FYNNEI. The CDR3 contains 14 residues. CDR3 protein: CASSFGGSINIQYF. CDR3 DNA: TGTGCCAGCAGTTTCGGGGGGAGCATAAACATTCAGTACTTC.

The genes are TRBV29-1 and TRBJ2-7; D is uncertain. The tail of the sequence fits TRBJ2-5 better, so the J call may be wrong. This CDR3 spans 13 amino acids. Per germline, CDR1 SQVTM and CDR2 ANQGSEA. The CDR3 bases are TGCAGCGTTGGCCCAGTAGGGAAAGAGACCCAGTACTTC. Protein product: CSVGPVGKETQYF.

The rearrangement joins TRBV7-2 to TRBJ2-5; maybe TRBD2 (5 bases). The J call may be in error: the DNA end matches TRBJ2-7 better. Germline values: CDR1 SGHTA, CDR2 FQGNSA. This CDR3 region has 14 residues. CDR3 loop: CASSLDDYLYEQYF. In DNA, the CDR3 is TGTGCCAGCAGCTTAGATGACTACCTCTACGAGCAGTACTTC.

The chain is built from TRBV6-5 and TRBJ1-6; the D gene is possibly TRBD1 (6 bases). The CDR3 contains 16 residues. The germline V gene has CDR1 MNHEY and CDR2 SVGAGI. V shed 4 bases and J shed 2 bases, with 12 bases lying between them. The CDR3 loop reads CASSWGHPAYNSPLHF. As DNA, the CDR3 is TGTGCCAGCAGTTGGGGACACCCAGCCTATAATTCACCCCTCCACTTT.

This chain uses TRBV7-9 with TRBJ2-2, with D possibly matching TRBD2 (5 bases). Germline CDR1 is SEHNR and CDR2 is FQNEAQ (reference sequence). CDR3 length: 12 amino acids. The V gene lost 10 bases and the J gene lost 3 bases, with 9 bases spanning the gap. For the CDR3, the DNA is TGTGCCATTAATAGCGACACCGGGGAGCTGTTTTTT. It codes for CAINSDTGELFF.

This clonotype turned up a few times. The V call is TRBV28, the J call TRBJ1-2; 11 bases line up with TRBD1. CDR3 length: 14 residues. V trimming: 6 bases; J trimming: 7 bases; junction bases outside the gene matches: 7. The germline CDR1 and CDR2 sequences are MDHEN and SYDVKM. The CDR3 DNA reads as TGTGCCAGCAGGGACAGGGGGCAATTGGTTGGCTACACCTTC. Amino acid sequence: CASRDRGQLVGYTF.

This clonotype was recorded a few times. The gene calls are TRBV29-1 and TRBJ2-7; D uncertain. This CDR3 is built from 12 residues. Trimming removed 4 bases from V and 0 bases from J, with 7 bases in between. CDR1 and CDR2 from the germline V gene are SQVTM and ANQGSEA. In DNA, the CDR3 is TGCAGCGTTGCAATCGACTCCTACGAGCAGTACTTC. Translated, it gives CSVAIDSYEQYF.

This clonotype was seen at least ten times. This chain joins TRBV9 and TRBJ1-2, with D unclear. V was cut by 5 bases and J by 2 bases, with 10 bases left in between. There are 13 residues in the CDR3. The germline gives CDR1 SGDLS, CDR2 YYNGEE. In DNA form, the CDR3 reads TGTGCCAGCAGTCCACAGATAAACTATGGCTACACCTTC. Amino acids: CASSPQINYGYTF.

Only a few counts were recorded for this clonotype. The rearrangement joins TRBV5-1 to TRBJ1-4; D is possibly TRBD1 (5 bases). The V end was cut by 4 bases, the J end by 3 bases, with 16 bases between. The CDR3 has 16 residues. CDR1 SGHRS and CDR2 YFSETQ come from the germline V gene. Here the CDR3 DNA reads TGCGCCAGCAGCCCGGGACCCCGGCGGCCTAATGAAAAACTGTTTTTT. As protein: CASSPGPRRPNEKLFF.

This clonotype was recorded a few times. This sequence joins TRBV19 and TRBJ1-6, with D perhaps TRBD1 (5 bases). CDR1 LNHDA and CDR2 SQIVND come from the germline V gene (reference sequence). There are 16 residues in the CDR3. V gave up 5 bases and J gave up 4 bases, with 15 bases separating them. Written as DNA, the CDR3 is TGTGCCAGTAGTGAACCGACAGTGGCGTATAATTCACCCCTCCACTTT. Protein sequence: CASSEPTVAYNSPLHF.

The V gene is TRBV20-1, the J gene TRBJ2-4; D may be TRBD1 or TRBD2 (5 bases each). Germline CDR1 and CDR2: DFQATT and SNEGSKA (reference sequence). The CDR3 spans 10 residues. V lost 5 bases to trimming and J lost 13 bases, with 12 bases between them. CDR3 bases: TGCAGTGCTGGGACCGGAAACCAGTACTTC. Protein product: CSAGTGNQYF.

This rearrangement joins TRBV20-1 to TRBJ2-7; 12 nucleotides agree with TRBD2. The junction had 7 bases not matched to a gene; V was cut back by 0 bases and J by 1 base. This CDR3 is built from 17 residues. Germline V gene data show CDR1 as DFQATT and CDR2 as SNEGSKA (reference sequence). The CDR3 region is CSARERLAGEVSYEQYF. In nucleotides, the CDR3 is TGCAGTGCTAGAGAAAGACTAGCGGGGGAAGTATCCTACGAGCAGTACTTC.

This clonotype showed up just once. CDR3 residues: CASSLYQGARYEQYF. The CDR3 nucleotides read TGTGCCAGCAGTTTATACCAGGGGGCAAGATACGAGCAGTACTTC. The chain is built from TRBV28 and TRBJ2-4; TRBD1 matches 8 bases. The J call could be wrong; TRBJ2-7 is a better fit for the DNA end. Per the germline V gene, CDR1 is MDHEN and CDR2 is SYDVKM. The CDR3 totals 15 residues.

The rearrangement uses TRBV3-1 and TRBJ1-1; 7 positions match TRBD1. The CDR3 totals 14 residues. CDR1 is LGHDT, CDR2 YNNKEL, per germline (reference sequence). After removal of 3 bases from V and 4 bases from J, the junction contained 5 bases not matched to a gene. The CDR3 here is CASSQRGLGTEAFF. The CDR3, as DNA: TGTGCCAGCAGCCAGAGGGGGCTTGGCACTGAAGCTTTCTTT.

The rearrangement joins TRBV10-2 to TRBJ1-4, with D unresolved. V gave up 3 bases and J gave up 5 bases, with 13 bases separating them. The V gene's germline CDR1 is WSHSY and CDR2 SAAADI. CDR3 length equals 15 residues. CDR3: CASSDRRAGNEKLFF. The CDR3 DNA reads TGCGCCAGCAGTGATAGGAGGGCGGGAAATGAAAAACTGTTTTTT.

The chain carries TRBV4-3 and TRBJ2-3; D is ambiguous. Germline values: CDR1 LGHNA, CDR2 YSLEER. Trimming shortened V by 0 bases and J by 1 base, and 14 bases separated the two germline ends. This CDR3 has 17 residues. Written as DNA, the CDR3 is TGCGCCAGCAGCCAAGATCTCGAAGGATGGGGCACAGATACGCAGTATTTT. It is translated as CASSQDLEGWGTDTQYF.

This clonotype was observed a few times. The chain couples TRBV7-2 to TRBJ2-5; maybe TRBD2 (7 bases). CDR1 is SGHTA and CDR2 is FQGNSA in the germline V gene. Trimming shortened V by 8 bases and J by 4 bases, and 14 bases separated the two germline ends. CDR3 length equals 13 residues. Here the CDR3 reads CASGGAGGETQYF. The DNA of the CDR3 is TGTGCCAGCGGGGGGGCCGGTGGAGAGACCCAGTACTTC.

This clonotype occurred once. The chain joins TRBV4-1 to TRBJ1-6; no clear D. This CDR3 region has 16 residues. Germline V gene lookup returns CDR1 MGHRA and CDR2 YSYEKL. V lost 1 base, J lost 9 bases, and 16 bases lay in between. CDR3: CASSQVLDGPPSPLHF. The CDR3 bases are TGCGCCAGCAGCCAAGTTCTTGACGGTCCTCCTTCACCCCTCCACTTT.

This clonotype was seen a handful of times. The chain recombines TRBV29-1 with TRBJ2-3, with 8 bases aligning to TRBD2. The CDR3 extends over 13 amino acids. CDR1 is SQVTM, CDR2 ANQGSEA, per germline. V was pared by 4 bases and J by 6 bases, with 6 bases of the junction left unmatched. The CDR3 here is CSVAQSSGDTQYF. For the CDR3, the DNA is TGCAGCGTTGCCCAGTCTAGCGGGGATACGCAGTATTTT.

This clonotype has only a few counts. The rearrangement links TRBV20-1 to TRBJ2-7; unclear D gene. Trimming pared 3 bases from V and 2 bases from J, leaving 11 bases between. The CDR3 is 13 amino acids. Germline V gene data show CDR1 as DFQATT and CDR2 as SNEGSKA (reference sequence). The CDR3 loop is CSASWGYTYEQYF. The CDR3 coding sequence is TGCAGTGCTAGTTGGGGTTACACCTACGAGCAGTACTTC.

This clonotype has a count of ten or more. V and J are TRBV7-8 and TRBJ2-1; 8 bases align to TRBD2. The CDR3 consists of 13 residues. The V segment lost 1 base and the J segment 10 bases; nucleotides outside the gene matches: 3. Germline-derived CDR1 and CDR2 are SGHVS and FQNEAQ. The CDR3 nucleotides read TGTGCCAGCAGCTTAGACCCTAGCGGGGAGCAGTTCTTC. Its translation is CASSLDPSGEQFF. The variable domain in full, with the rest retrieved from reference TRBV7-8 and TRBJ2-1, is GAGVSQSPRYKVAKRGQDVALRCDPISGHVSLFWYQQALGQGPEFLTYFQNEAQLDKSGLPSDRFFAERPEGSVSTLKIQRTQQEDSAVYLCASSLDPSGEQFFGPGTRLTVL.

The chain recombines TRBV15 with TRBJ2-7; a weak D match, TRBD1 (5 bases). From germline, CDR1 is LNHNV and CDR2 YYDKDF (reference sequence). V was shortened by 3 bases and J by 2 bases, with 11 bases between the two germline ends. The CDR3 covers 14 residues. CDR3 DNA: TGTGCCACCAGCAGCGACAGAGGACCCTACGAGCAGTACTTC. Its translation is CATSSDRGPYEQYF.

This clonotype was detected ten times or more. V and J are TRBV4-2 and TRBJ2-3, with D perhaps TRBD1 or TRBD2 (5 bases each). The V gene lost 1 base and the J gene lost 6 bases, with 5 bases spanning the gap. Germline CDR1 is LGHNA and CDR2 is YNFKEQ. The CDR3 spans 12 residues. The CDR3, as DNA: TGTGCCAGCAGCCAAGGGGGGGATACGCAGTATTTT. Encoded protein: CASSQGGDTQYF.

The V gene is TRBV7-9, the J gene TRBJ1-5; D is ambiguous. The CDR3 contains 16 residues. Germline CDR1 is SEHNR and CDR2 is FQNEAQ (reference sequence). The ends were cut back, 5 bases at V and 5 bases at J, with 19 bases in the middle. As DNA, the CDR3 is TGTGCCAGCAGCCCCGCGGGCATTATGGGCGATCAGCCCCAGCATTTT. This gives the protein CASSPAGIMGDQPQHF.

This sequence joins TRBV4-3 and TRBJ1-6; D unresolved. V was trimmed by 0 bases and J by 0 bases, leaving 12 bases between them. The CDR3 loop spans 18 amino acids. Germline V gene sequence: CDR1 LGHNA, CDR2 YSLEER. Here the CDR3 reads CASSQDLPASSYNSPLHF. Written as DNA, the CDR3 is TGCGCCAGCAGCCAAGACCTCCCAGCGAGCTCCTATAATTCACCCCTCCACTTT.

V usage is TRBV5-5 and J usage is TRBJ1-2; D unresolved. The CDR3 covers 13 residues. Trimming cost V 7 bases and J 5 bases, with 15 bases left between them. Germline V CDR1 and CDR2: SGHKS, YYEKEE (reference sequence). The chain's CDR3 is CASGSSGSYGYTF. CDR3 bases: TGTGCCAGCGGCTCAAGCGGGAGTTATGGCTACACCTTC.